This note documents a single TCR beta chain sequence. These data belong to a study of blood T cell repertoires in COVID-19. As for the study in general: Donors in the United States, Italy and Spain gave samples during acute or convalescent COVID-19. PBMCs, B-cell-depleted T cells, or T cells were the source of the cDNA or gDNA that made up the material.

As originally analysed: Estimation of nucleated cell counts relied on the amplification of reference gene primers. Using immunoSEQ multiplex PCR, the repertoire was profiled, and TCRdb retains in-frame clones only, with some absent. From that table come the V and J calls and clone size; the DNA was used to work out D and trimming. Of 70,000 or so clones in the sample, approximately 75% were seen once. J lost 7 bases, V lost 4 bases, and 13 bases had no gene match. The CDR3 is 16 amino acids. CDR1 KGHDR and CDR2 SFDVKD come from the germline V gene. Material: peripheral blood. The receptor was derived from a human donor in a cohort sampled during active COVID-19. The V gene is TRBV24-1, the J gene TRBJ1-2; 8 nucleotides agree with TRBD1. CDR3 in amino acids: CATSDPGGQDGIGYTF. For the CDR3, the DNA is TGTGCCACCAGTGACCCCGGGGGACAGGATGGGATTGGCTACACCTTC.